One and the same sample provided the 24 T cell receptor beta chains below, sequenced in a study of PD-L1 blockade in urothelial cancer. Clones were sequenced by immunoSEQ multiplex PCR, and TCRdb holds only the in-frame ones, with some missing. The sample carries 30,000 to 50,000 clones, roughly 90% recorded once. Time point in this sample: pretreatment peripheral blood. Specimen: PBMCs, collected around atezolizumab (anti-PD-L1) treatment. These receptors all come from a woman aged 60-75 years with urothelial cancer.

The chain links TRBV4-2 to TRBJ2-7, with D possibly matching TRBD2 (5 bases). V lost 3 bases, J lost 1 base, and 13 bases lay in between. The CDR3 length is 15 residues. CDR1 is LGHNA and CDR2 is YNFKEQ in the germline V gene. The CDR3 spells CASSQGRRGSYEQYF. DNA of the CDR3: TGTGCCAGCAGCCAGGGCCGACGGGGATCCTACGAGCAGTACTTC.

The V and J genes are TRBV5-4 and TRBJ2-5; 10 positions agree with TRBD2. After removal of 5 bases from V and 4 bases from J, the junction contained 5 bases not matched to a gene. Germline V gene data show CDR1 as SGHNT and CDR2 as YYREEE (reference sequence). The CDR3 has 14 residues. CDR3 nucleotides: TGTGCCAGCAGAGAGCGGGGGGGGGCAGAGACCCAGTACTTC. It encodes CASRERGGAETQYF.

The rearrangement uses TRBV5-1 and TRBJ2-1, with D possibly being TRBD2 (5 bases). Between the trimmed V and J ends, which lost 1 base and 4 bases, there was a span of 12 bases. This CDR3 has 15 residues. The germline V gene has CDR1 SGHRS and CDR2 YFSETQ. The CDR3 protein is CASSLRGNAYNEQFF. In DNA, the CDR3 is TGCGCCAGCAGCTTGCGAGGGAATGCGTACAATGAGCAGTTCTTC.

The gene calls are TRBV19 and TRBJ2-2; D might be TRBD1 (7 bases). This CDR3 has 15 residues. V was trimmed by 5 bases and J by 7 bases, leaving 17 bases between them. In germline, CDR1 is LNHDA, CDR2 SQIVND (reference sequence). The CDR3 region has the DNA TGTGCCAGTAGTTCACCCAGGGGGGTCATCGGGGAGCTGTTTTTT. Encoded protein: CASSSPRGVIGELFF.

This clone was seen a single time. The CDR3 DNA follows: TGTGCCAGCAGTTACGTAGCCGATCAGCCCCAGCATTTT. It translates to CASSYVADQPQHF. J is TRBJ1-5 and V is TRBV6-5; D uncertain. Trimming stripped 2 bases from V and 5 bases from J, with 7 bases between. In germline, CDR1 is MNHEY, CDR2 SVGAGI. This CDR3 comprises 13 residues.

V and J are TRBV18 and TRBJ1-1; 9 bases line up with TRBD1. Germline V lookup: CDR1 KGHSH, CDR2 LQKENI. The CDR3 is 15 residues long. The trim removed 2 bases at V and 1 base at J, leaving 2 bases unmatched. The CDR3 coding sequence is TGTGCCAGCTCACCAAAGGGACAGGGGAACACTGAAGCTTTCTTT. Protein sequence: CASSPKGQGNTEAFF. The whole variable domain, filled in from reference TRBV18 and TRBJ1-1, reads NAGVMQNPRHLVRRRGQEARLRCSPMKGHSHVYWYRQLPEEGLKFMVYLQKENIIDESGMPKERFSAEFPKEGPSILRIQQVVRGDSAAYFCASSPKGQGNTEAFFGQGTRLTVV.

CDR3 amino acids: CASSRLAGFSYEQYF. DNA of the CDR3: TGCGCCAGCAGCCGTCTAGCGGGATTTTCCTACGAGCAGTACTTC. The chain joins TRBV5-1 to TRBJ2-7, with 9 positions matching TRBD2. V shed 4 bases and J 1 base; nucleotides not matched to a gene: 6. The germline gives CDR1 SGHRS, CDR2 YFSETQ. The CDR3 consists of 15 residues.

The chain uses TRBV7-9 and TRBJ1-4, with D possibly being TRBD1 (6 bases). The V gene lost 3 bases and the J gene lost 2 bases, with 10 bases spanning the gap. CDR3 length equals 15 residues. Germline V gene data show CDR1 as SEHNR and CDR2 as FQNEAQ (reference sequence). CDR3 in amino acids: CASSLRQATNEKLFF. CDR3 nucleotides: TGTGCCAGCAGCTTGAGACAGGCCACTAATGAAAAACTGTTTTTT.

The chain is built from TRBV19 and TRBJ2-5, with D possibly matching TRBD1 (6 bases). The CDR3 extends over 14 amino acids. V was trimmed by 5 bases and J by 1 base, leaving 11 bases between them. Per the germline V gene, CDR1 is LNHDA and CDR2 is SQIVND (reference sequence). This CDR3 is CASSPNRVQETQYF. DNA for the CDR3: TGTGCCAGTAGTCCTAACAGGGTCCAAGAGACCCAGTACTTC.

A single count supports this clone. In DNA, the CDR3 is TGCGCCAGCAGCCCAGGGGAGGGACTAAGCGGTTACAATGAGCAGTTCTTC. Translation: CASSPGEGLSGYNEQFF. V is TRBV5-1 and J is TRBJ2-1, with a possible D match to TRBD2 (7 bases). Trimming removed 4 bases at V and 4 bases at J, with 21 bases between. CDR1 and CDR2 (germline): SGHRS, YFSETQ. The CDR3 has 17 amino acids.

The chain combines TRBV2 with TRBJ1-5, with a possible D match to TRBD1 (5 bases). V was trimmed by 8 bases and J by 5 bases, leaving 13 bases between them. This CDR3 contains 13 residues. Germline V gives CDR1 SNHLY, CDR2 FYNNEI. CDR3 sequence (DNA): TGTGCCAGCGGGGCGGAAGCTTATCAGCCCCAGCATTTT. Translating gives CASGAEAYQPQHF. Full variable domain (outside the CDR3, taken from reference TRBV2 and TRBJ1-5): EPEVTQTPSHQVTQMGQEVILRCVPISNHLYFYWYRQILGQKVEFLVSFYNNEISEKSEIFDDQFSVERPDGSNFTLKIRSTKLEDSAMYFCASGAEAYQPQHFGDGTRLSIL.

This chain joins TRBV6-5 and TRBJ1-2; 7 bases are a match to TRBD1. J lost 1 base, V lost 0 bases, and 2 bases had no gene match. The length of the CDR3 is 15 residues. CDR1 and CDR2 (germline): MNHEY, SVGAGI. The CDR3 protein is CASSYSTGSNYGYTF. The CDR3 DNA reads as TGTGCCAGCAGTTACTCGACAGGGAGTAACTATGGCTACACCTTC.

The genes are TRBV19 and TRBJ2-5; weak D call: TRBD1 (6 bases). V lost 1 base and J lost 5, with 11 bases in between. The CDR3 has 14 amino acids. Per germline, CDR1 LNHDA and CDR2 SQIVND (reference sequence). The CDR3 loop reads CASSIGRGRETQYF. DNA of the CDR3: TGTGCCAGTAGTATAGGCAGGGGCCGGGAGACCCAGTACTTC.

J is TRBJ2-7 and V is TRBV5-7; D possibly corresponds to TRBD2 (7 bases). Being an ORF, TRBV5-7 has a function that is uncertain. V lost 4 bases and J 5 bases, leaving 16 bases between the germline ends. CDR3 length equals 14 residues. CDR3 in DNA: TGTGCCAGCAGCCTAATGGGGGGGCCCGACGAGCAGTACTTC. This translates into CASSLMGGPDEQYF.

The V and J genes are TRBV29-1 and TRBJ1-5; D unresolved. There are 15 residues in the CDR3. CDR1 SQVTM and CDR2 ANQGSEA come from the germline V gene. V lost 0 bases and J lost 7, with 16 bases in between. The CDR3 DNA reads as TGCAGCGTTGAAGATTCGGGGAATTCGGGCCAGCCCCAGCATTTT. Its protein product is CSVEDSGNSGQPQHF.

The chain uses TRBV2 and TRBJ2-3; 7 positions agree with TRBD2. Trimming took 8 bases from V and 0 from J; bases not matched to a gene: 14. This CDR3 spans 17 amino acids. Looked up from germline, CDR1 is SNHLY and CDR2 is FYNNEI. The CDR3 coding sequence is TGTGCCAGCCTCCCTAATGAACTAGCGTATAGCACAGATACGCAGTATTTT. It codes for CASLPNELAYSTDTQYF.

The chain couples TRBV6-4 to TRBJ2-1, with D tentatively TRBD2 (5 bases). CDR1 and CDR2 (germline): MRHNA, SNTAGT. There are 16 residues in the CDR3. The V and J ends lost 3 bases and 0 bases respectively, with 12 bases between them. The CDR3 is CASSESADPSYNEQFF. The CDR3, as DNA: TGTGCCAGCAGTGAGTCAGCGGACCCCTCCTACAATGAGCAGTTCTTC.

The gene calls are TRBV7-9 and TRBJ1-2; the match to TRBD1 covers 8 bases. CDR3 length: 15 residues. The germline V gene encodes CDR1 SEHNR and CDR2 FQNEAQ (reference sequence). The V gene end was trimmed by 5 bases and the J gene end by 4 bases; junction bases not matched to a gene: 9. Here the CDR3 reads CASSLTTGDVYGYTF. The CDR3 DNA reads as TGTGCCAGCAGCCTCACGACAGGGGATGTCTATGGCTACACCTTC.

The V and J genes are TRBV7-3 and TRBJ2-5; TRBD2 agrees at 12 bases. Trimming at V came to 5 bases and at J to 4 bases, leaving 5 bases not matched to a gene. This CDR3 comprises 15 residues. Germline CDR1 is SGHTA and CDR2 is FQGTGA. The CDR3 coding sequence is TGTGCCAGCAGCCCACAGGGACTAGCGGGAGAGACCCAGTACTTC. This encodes CASSPQGLAGETQYF.

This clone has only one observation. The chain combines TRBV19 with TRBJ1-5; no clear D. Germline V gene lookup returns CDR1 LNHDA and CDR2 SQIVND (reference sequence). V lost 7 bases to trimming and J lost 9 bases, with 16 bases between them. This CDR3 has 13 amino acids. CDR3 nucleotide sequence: TGTGCCAGTAACACGGGATCCCCGGGGCCCCAGCATTTT. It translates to CASNTGSPGPQHF.

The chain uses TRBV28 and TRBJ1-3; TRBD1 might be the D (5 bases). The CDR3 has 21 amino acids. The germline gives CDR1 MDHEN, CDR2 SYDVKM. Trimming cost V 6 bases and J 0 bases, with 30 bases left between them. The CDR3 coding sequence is TGTGCCAGCAGCCAACTATGGGGGGGAGACAAACCCCCTCTCTCTGGAAACACCATATATTTT. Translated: CASSQLWGGDKPPLSGNTIYF.

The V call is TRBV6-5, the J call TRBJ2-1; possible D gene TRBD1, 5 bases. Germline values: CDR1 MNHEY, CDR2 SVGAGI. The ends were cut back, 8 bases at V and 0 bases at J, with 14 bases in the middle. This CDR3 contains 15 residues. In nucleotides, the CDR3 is TGTGCCAGCTTATCCAGGGTTGACTCCTACAATGAGCAGTTCTTC. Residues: CASLSRVDSYNEQFF.

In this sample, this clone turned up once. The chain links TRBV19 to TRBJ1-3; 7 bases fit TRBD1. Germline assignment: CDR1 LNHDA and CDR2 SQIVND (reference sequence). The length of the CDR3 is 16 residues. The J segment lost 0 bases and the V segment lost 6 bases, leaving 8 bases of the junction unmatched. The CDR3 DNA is TGTGCCAGTAGCTCAGGGGGATCCAGCTCTGGAAACACCATATATTTT. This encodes CASSSGGSSSGNTIYF.

The DNA for the CDR3 is TGTGCCAGCAGCTCTAGCGGCCCGAACACCGGGGAGCTGTTTTTT. Translation: CASSSSGPNTGELFF. V and J are TRBV13 and TRBJ2-2; 7 nucleotides match TRBD2. Trimming at V came to 4 bases and at J to 0 bases, leaving 2 bases not matched to a gene. The CDR3 extends over 15 amino acids. Germline CDR1 and CDR2: PRHDT and FYEKMQ (reference sequence).